This TCR beta chain was sequenced in a study of blood T cells in healthy people across ages. CDR3 length equals 14 residues. V lost 6 bases, J lost 0 bases, and 12 bases lay in between. The germline V gene has CDR1 SGHRS and CDR2 YFSETQ. The use of a sample-barcoded 5' primer and a J-beta primer mix characterized a second PCR of about 6 to 11 cycles. TCRdb processed the 5' RACE reads anew with MiXCR; each CDR3 protein has one entry. The data hold under 750,000 distinct CDR3 sequences, with 40% to 55% observed a single time. The clonotype was recovered from a man aged 80 or over in good health. This rearrangement joins TRBV5-1 to TRBJ1-2; no firm D call. The specimen was blood. CDR3 loop: CASTAGISNYGYTF. In DNA, the CDR3 is TGCGCCAGCACCGCGGGAATTTCTAACTATGGCTACACCTTC.